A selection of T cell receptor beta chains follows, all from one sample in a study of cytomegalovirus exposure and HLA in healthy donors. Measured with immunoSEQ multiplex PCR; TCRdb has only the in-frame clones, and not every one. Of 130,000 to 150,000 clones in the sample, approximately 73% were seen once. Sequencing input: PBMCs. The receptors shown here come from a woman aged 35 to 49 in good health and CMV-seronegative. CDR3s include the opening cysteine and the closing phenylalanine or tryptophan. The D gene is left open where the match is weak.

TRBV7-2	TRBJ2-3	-	CASSLVRGASLVDTQYF
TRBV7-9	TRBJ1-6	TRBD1	CASSLSAGGINSPLHF
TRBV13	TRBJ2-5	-	CASSFNGGETQYF
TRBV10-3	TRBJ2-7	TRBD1	CATSGTEYEQYF
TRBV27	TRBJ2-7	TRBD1	CASSSSGGAGAREQYF
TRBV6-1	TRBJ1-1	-	CASSEGEGLLQRQAFF
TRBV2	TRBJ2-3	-	CASSGSGRITDTQYF
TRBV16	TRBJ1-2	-	CASSQSAGNYGYTF
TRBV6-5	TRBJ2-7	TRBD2	CASSPGLAGDYEQYF
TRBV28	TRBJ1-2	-	CASRARRGYTF
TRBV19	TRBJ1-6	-	CASTYMGGMDSPLHF